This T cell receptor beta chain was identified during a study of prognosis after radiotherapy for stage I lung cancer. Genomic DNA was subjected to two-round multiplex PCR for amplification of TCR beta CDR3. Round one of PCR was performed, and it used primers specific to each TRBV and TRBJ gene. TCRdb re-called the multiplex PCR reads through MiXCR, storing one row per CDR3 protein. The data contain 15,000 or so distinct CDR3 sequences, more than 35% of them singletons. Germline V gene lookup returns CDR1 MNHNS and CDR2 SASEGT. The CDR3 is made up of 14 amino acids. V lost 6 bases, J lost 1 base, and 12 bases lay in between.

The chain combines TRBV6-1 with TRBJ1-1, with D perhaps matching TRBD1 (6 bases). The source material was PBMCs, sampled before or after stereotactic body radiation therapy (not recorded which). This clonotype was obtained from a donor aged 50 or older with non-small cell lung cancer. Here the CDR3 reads CASRDLGGNTEAFF. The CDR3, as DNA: TGTGCCAGCAGGGACCTAGGGGGGAACACTGAAGCTTTCTTT.